These 23 T cell receptor beta chains originate from one sample sequenced in a study of blood T cell repertoires in COVID-19. Data came from immunoSEQ multiplex PCR; TCRdb stores just in-frame clones and leaves some out. The repertoire consists of about 140,000 clones, with about 76% occurring once and the leading ten covering approximately 14%. The sample comprised peripheral blood. Receptors were obtained from a man older than 75 with acute or convalescent COVID-19.

The chain couples TRBV4-2 to TRBJ1-6; 9 bases match TRBD1. J gave up 4 bases and V 5 bases, and 6 bases lay outside the gene matches. The CDR3 contains 16 residues. CDR1 and CDR2 from the germline V gene are LGHNA and YNFKEQ. The CDR3 region has the DNA TGTGCCAGCAGCACCACAGGGGGCGGTTATAATTCACCCCTCCACTTT. Translating gives CASSTTGGGYNSPLHF.

The CDR3 loop reads CASSLGRADGELFF. CDR3 DNA: TGCGCCAGCAGCTTGGGTCGAGCGGACGGGGAGCTGTTTTTT. This sequence joins TRBV5-1 and TRBJ2-2; the D gene is possibly TRBD2 (5 bases). This CDR3 has 14 residues. Germline V lookup: CDR1 SGHRS, CDR2 YFSETQ. V was pared by 0 bases and J by 7 bases, with 10 bases between.

The rearrangement links TRBV6-5 to TRBJ1-1; D is unclear. CDR1 is MNHEY, CDR2 SVGAGI, per germline. There are 14 residues in the CDR3. Trimming took off 7 bases at V and 0 bases at J, with 12 bases between the two ends. CDR3 amino acids: CASTPSILNTEAFF. In DNA form, the CDR3 reads TGTGCCAGCACCCCAAGCATCCTGAACACTGAAGCTTTCTTT.

The rearrangement links TRBV6-2 or TRBV6-3 to TRBJ2-3, with no clear D. Per the germline V gene, CDR1 is MNHEY and CDR2 is SVGEGT. The CDR3 consists of 15 residues. Trimming left V 0 bases short and J 3 bases short, with 10 bases between. The CDR3 nucleotides read TGTGCCAGCAGTTACTCGAGTTCAGGAACAGATACGCAGTATTTT. Translation gives CASSYSSSGTDTQYF.

This clone appeared a few times. J is TRBJ2-7 and V is TRBV18; tentative D call: TRBD2 (6 bases). The CDR3 runs to 13 residues. Germline CDR1 reads KGHSH; CDR2 reads LQKENI. Trimming stripped 6 bases from V and 5 bases from J, with 14 bases between. The CDR3 loop is CASSPTPGDEQYF. The DNA of the CDR3 is TGTGCCAGCTCCCCCACCCCGGGGGACGAGCAGTACTTC. Together with reference TRBV18 and TRBJ2-7, the CDR3 gives the full variable domain: NAGVMQNPRHLVRRRGQEARLRCSPMKGHSHVYWYRQLPEEGLKFMVYLQKENIIDESGMPKERFSAEFPKEGPSILRIQQVVRGDSAAYFCASSPTPGDEQYFGPGTRLTVT.

This chain connects TRBV5-5 to TRBJ2-5, with D maybe TRBD1 (5 bases). Germline CDR1 is SGHKS and CDR2 is YYEKEE (reference sequence). The CDR3 consists of 12 residues. Trimming took off 0 bases at V and 5 bases at J, with 5 bases between the two ends. CDR3 residues: CASSLAGETQYF. CDR3 nucleotide sequence: TGTGCCAGCAGCTTGGCAGGGGAGACCCAGTACTTC.

The chain employs TRBV7-6 and TRBJ1-1; TRBD1 aligns across 8 bases. The germline V gene has CDR1 SGHVS and CDR2 FNYEAQ. CDR3 length: 15 residues. J was trimmed by 4 bases and V by 4 bases; bases with no gene match: 8. CDR3 in DNA: TGTGCCAGCAGCTACACAGGGGGAGATGGCACTGAAGCTTTCTTT. It translates to CASSYTGGDGTEAFF.

The rearrangement links TRBV6-6 to TRBJ2-2; no clear D gene. CDR1 and CDR2 from the germline V gene are MNHNY and SVGAGI (reference sequence). This CDR3 comprises 12 residues. V dropped 6 bases and J dropped 2 bases, with 4 bases sitting between them. The CDR3 DNA reads as TGTGCCAGCAGCTTTAACACCGGGGAGCTGTTTTTT. This gives the protein CASSFNTGELFF.

This clone occurred once. The V and J genes are TRBV7-2 and TRBJ2-1, with D possibly being TRBD2 (5 bases). The V gene's germline CDR1 is SGHTA and CDR2 FQGNSA. This CDR3 is built from 13 residues. Between the trimmed V and J ends, which lost 6 bases and 8 bases, there was a span of 14 bases. In DNA form, the CDR3 reads TGTGCCAGCAGGGATAGAGCGGTGTATGAGCAGTTCTTC. Translated, it gives CASRDRAVYEQFF.

This sequence joins TRBV28 and TRBJ1-2, with D uncertain. The CDR3 contains 14 residues. V dropped 7 bases and J dropped 8 bases, with 20 bases sitting between them. The germline V gene encodes CDR1 MDHEN and CDR2 SYDVKM. The CDR3 bases are TGTGCCAGCATCTCCACGTATCTAACTATGGGCTACACCTTC. Translating it yields CASISTYLTMGYTF.

The chain has TRBV2 and TRBJ2-7, with D perhaps TRBD2 (6 bases). The germline gives CDR1 SNHLY, CDR2 FYNNEI. The V end was cut by 4 bases, the J end by 4 bases, with 8 bases between. The CDR3 has 12 residues. The CDR3 sequence is CASSAGLYEQYF. CDR3 nucleotide sequence: TGTGCCAGCAGTGCGGGACTTTACGAGCAGTACTTC.

The chain uses TRBV28 and TRBJ1-6, with 8 bases lining up with TRBD1. This CDR3 has 15 residues. Germline trimming cut 6 bases from V and 9 bases from J; bases unmatched to any gene: 10. Per the germline V gene, CDR1 is MDHEN and CDR2 is SYDVKM. In nucleotides, the CDR3 is TGTGCCAGCAGGGGCGACAGGGGAGTGAGTTCACCCCTCCACTTT. Translated: CASRGDRGVSSPLHF.

The chain recombines TRBV2 with TRBJ2-5, with D tentatively TRBD1 (5 bases). V lost 0 bases and J 7 bases, leaving 6 bases between the germline ends. Germline V gene sequence: CDR1 SNHLY, CDR2 FYNNEI. The CDR3 is made up of 12 amino acids. The CDR3: CASSEAQGTQYF. The CDR3 nucleotides are TGTGCCAGCAGTGAAGCTCAGGGGACCCAGTACTTC.

The chain joins TRBV5-8 to TRBJ1-1; tentative D call: TRBD1 (6 bases). The length of the CDR3 is 14 residues. Germline V gene data show CDR1 as SGHTS and CDR2 as YDEGEE. The V gene lost 1 base and the J gene lost 4 bases, with 11 bases spanning the gap. This chain's CDR3 is CASSLQGLGTEAFF. The CDR3 DNA is TGTGCCAGCAGCTTGCAGGGGCTCGGCACTGAAGCTTTCTTT. The full variable domain, in which reference TRBV5-8 and TRBJ1-1 provide the parts outside the CDR3, is EAGVTQSPTHLIKTRGQQATLRCSPISGHTSVYWYQQALGLGLQFLLWYDEGEERNRGNFPPRFSGRQFPNYSSELNVNALELEDSALYLCASSLQGLGTEAFFGQGTRLTVV.

The CDR3 bases are TGTGCCACCAGCAGAGATATGAGGGATTCACCCCTCCACTTT. It is translated as CATSRDMRDSPLHF. The V and J genes are TRBV15 and TRBJ1-6; D call uncertain. Trimming took 0 bases from V and 8 from J, leaving 8 bases between them. Germline CDR1 LNHNV, CDR2 YYDKDF (reference sequence). CDR3 length: 14 residues. The full variable domain, in which reference TRBV15 and TRBJ1-6 provide the parts outside the CDR3, is DAMVIQNPRYQVTQFGKPVTLSCSQTLNHNVMYWYQQKSSQAPKLLFHYYDKDFNNEADTPDNFQSRRPNTSFCFLDIRSPGLGDTAMYLCATSRDMRDSPLHFGNGTRLTVT.

This chain uses TRBV18 with TRBJ1-4, with 7 bases fitting TRBD1. V lost 4 bases and J lost 5; bases outside the gene matches: 7. Per the germline V gene, CDR1 is KGHSH and CDR2 is LQKENI. The CDR3 sequence is 15 residues long. The DNA for the CDR3 is TGTGCCAGCTCACTCGGACAGGCCTCCAATGAAAAACTGTTTTTT. It yields the protein CASSLGQASNEKLFF.

J is TRBJ2-7 and V is TRBV24-1; 8 bases are a match to TRBD1. Germline CDR1 is KGHDR and CDR2 is SFDVKD. The CDR3 spans 15 residues. J gave up 7 bases and V 4 bases, and 11 bases lay outside the gene matches. The CDR3 DNA is TGTGCCACCAGTGACCCTAGGACAGGGTATGGGGAGCAGTACTTC. This encodes CATSDPRTGYGEQYF.

This chain uses TRBV6-1 with TRBJ2-3, with 12 bases identical to TRBD2. Germline V gene lookup returns CDR1 MNHNS and CDR2 SASEGT. The V and J ends lost 4 bases and 1 base, in that order; junction bases with no gene match: 6. CDR3 length: 17 amino acids. In DNA form, the CDR3 reads TGTGCCAGCAGTGGACTAGCGGGGGCCCCAGGCACAGATACGCAGTATTTT. It encodes CASSGLAGAPGTDTQYF.

The chain combines TRBV5-1 with TRBJ2-5; possibly TRBD1 for D (5 bases). Germline values: CDR1 SGHRS, CDR2 YFSETQ. The CDR3 loop spans 15 amino acids. Deletions cut 4 bases from V and 5 bases from J, with 18 bases between. The CDR3 is CASSQVRAVRETQYF. CDR3 nucleotide sequence: TGCGCCAGCAGCCAAGTCAGGGCGGTTCGGGAGACCCAGTACTTC.

The chain recombines TRBV30 with TRBJ1-3, with 9 bases identical to TRBD1. CDR3 length: 17 amino acids. From germline, CDR1 is GTSNPN and CDR2 SVGIG (reference sequence). V gave up 3 bases and J gave up 2 bases; unmatched junction bases: 11. CDR3 protein: CAWRGYRDRDPGNTIYF. In nucleotides, the CDR3 is TGTGCCTGGAGAGGTTATAGGGACAGGGATCCTGGAAACACCATATATTTT.

The J gene is TRBJ2-7, the V gene TRBV7-9; no clear D gene. The V end lost 5 bases, the J end lost 3 bases, and 14 bases lay between the germline ends. The CDR3 consists of 14 residues. Germline loops: CDR1 SEHNR, CDR2 FQNEAQ (reference sequence). The CDR3: CASSPRARYYEQYF. The CDR3 bases are TGTGCCAGCAGCCCCAGAGCCAGGTACTACGAGCAGTACTTC.

This chain connects TRBV5-5 to TRBJ1-2; possible D gene TRBD1, 6 bases. The CDR3 is made up of 14 amino acids. Trimming removed 0 bases at V and 6 bases at J, with 12 bases between. Germline V gene lookup returns CDR1 SGHKS and CDR2 YYEKEE (reference sequence). The CDR3 bases are TGTGCCAGCAGCTTGGACAGGGTCGCTCATGGCTACACCTTC. This sequence encodes CASSLDRVAHGYTF.

V is TRBV4-3 and J is TRBJ2-3; D is uncertain. Per germline, CDR1 LGHNA and CDR2 YSLEER. Trimming left V 7 bases short and J 2 bases short, with 13 bases between. CDR3 length equals 14 residues. CDR3 in DNA: TGCGCCAGCAAATCCCAAGAGAACACAGATACGCAGTATTTT. Amino acid sequence: CASKSQENTDTQYF.